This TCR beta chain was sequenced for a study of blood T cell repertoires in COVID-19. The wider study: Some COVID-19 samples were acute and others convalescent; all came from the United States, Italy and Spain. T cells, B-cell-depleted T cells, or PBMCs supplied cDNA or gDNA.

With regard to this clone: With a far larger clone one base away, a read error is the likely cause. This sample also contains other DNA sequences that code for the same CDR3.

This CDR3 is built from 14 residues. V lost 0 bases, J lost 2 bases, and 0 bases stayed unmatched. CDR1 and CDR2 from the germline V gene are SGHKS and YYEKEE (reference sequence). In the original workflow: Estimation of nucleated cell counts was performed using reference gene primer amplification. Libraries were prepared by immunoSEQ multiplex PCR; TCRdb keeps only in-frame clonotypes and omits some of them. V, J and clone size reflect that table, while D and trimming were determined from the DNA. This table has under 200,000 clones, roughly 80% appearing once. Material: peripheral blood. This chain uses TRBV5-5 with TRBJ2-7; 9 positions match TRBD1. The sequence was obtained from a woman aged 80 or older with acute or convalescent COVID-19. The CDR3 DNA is TGTGCCAGCAGCTTGGGACAGGGGGCCTACGAGCAGTACTTC. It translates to CASSLGQGAYEQYF.